The 19 T cell receptor beta chains presented below share a single source sample, sequenced in a study of CD4 T cells in relation to SARS-CoV-2 and coronaviruses (dated by TCRdb to about 2021). The library was made by the immunoSEQ multiplex PCR assay. The clones in this table, taken by TCRdb from immuneACCESS, are in-frame only. Not every clone is retained; where verified, under half of the shortfall comes from an unresolved V gene, and the cause of the rest is unknown. The table for this sample lists more than 20,000 clones; approximately 82% of them were counted only once. The top ten hold 29% of the sample. CD4+ T cells from unexposed donors were collected before the COVID-19 pandemic (2011-2018). After less than 13 days of culture, CD4+ T cells were isolated with the EasySep CD4+ T cell isolation kit. These receptors' antigens are unknown. Sequencing input: CD4+ T cells from PBMCs, cultured in vitro. Every receptor here comes from a human donor in good health.

The CDR3 here is CAWANPRIGGTEAFF. CDR3 coding DNA: TGTGCCTGGGCCAACCCCAGAATAGGGGGCACTGAAGCTTTCTTT. J is TRBJ1-1 and V is TRBV30, with D perhaps matching TRBD1 (6 bases). The V and J ends lost 5 bases and 4 bases respectively, with 20 bases between them. Looked up from germline, CDR1 is GTSNPN and CDR2 is SVGIG (reference sequence). The CDR3 has 15 residues.

V and J are TRBV7-9 and TRBJ2-1; 11 positions agree with TRBD2. The germline CDR1 and CDR2 sequences are SEHNR and FQNEAQ (reference sequence). The J segment lost 6 bases and the V segment lost 5 bases, leaving 15 bases of the junction unmatched. The CDR3 is made up of 18 amino acids. CDR3 in DNA: TGTGCCAGCAGCCTAAAGCCCGTGCTAGCGGGAGGACTCAATGAGCAGTTCTTC. Its translation: CASSLKPVLAGGLNEQFF.

The chain recombines TRBV15 with TRBJ2-5, with D possibly matching TRBD1 (6 bases). Germline CDR1 is LNHNV and CDR2 is YYDKDF (reference sequence). V lost 1 base and J 5 bases, leaving 11 bases between the germline ends. The CDR3 contains 14 residues. The CDR3 coding sequence is TGTGCCACCAGCAGAGTGGACAGCCGGGAGACCCAGTACTTC. Residues: CATSRVDSRETQYF.

CDR3 protein: CAISVSGSSYEQYF. In DNA form, the CDR3 reads TGTGCCATCAGCGTTTCGGGTAGCTCCTACGAGCAGTACTTC. The chain couples TRBV10-3 to TRBJ2-7; D is uncertain. The CDR3 consists of 14 residues. Per germline, CDR1 ENHRY and CDR2 SYGVKD. Trimming cost V 6 bases and J 0 bases, with 12 bases left between them.

This clone showed up just a few times. This rearrangement joins TRBV4-1 to TRBJ2-7; 7 nucleotides agree with TRBD2. V lost 0 bases to trimming and J lost 4 bases; unmatched junction nucleotides: 3. Germline V gene data show CDR1 as MGHRA and CDR2 as YSYEKL. The CDR3 covers 14 residues. CDR3 sequence: CASSQDASGYEQYF. In DNA, the CDR3 is TGCGCCAGCAGCCAAGATGCTAGCGGTTACGAGCAGTACTTC.

The rearrangement links TRBV19 to TRBJ2-3; D is perhaps TRBD2 (5 bases). The V gene's germline CDR1 is LNHDA and CDR2 SQIVND (reference sequence). Trimming stripped 1 base from V and 2 bases from J, with 10 bases between. The CDR3 is 15 amino acids. CDR3 DNA sequence: TGTGCCAGTAGTATAGGGCGGGTTCCCACAGATACGCAGTATTTT. It is translated as CASSIGRVPTDTQYF.

J is TRBJ2-7 and V is TRBV5-5; 8 positions match TRBD1. Germline lookup yields CDR1 SGHKS and CDR2 YYEKEE (reference sequence). CDR3 length: 15 residues. Trimming cost V 5 bases and J 0 bases; bases outside gene matches: 7. CDR3 DNA sequence: TGTGCCAGCAGGGCGGACAGGGCCGCCTCCTACGAGCAGTACTTC. Protein product: CASRADRAASYEQYF.

This clone came up a few times. The chain is built from TRBV5-4 and TRBJ1-5, with D unclear. Deletions cut 3 bases from V and 5 bases from J, with 15 bases between. The CDR3 extends over 15 amino acids. Looked up from germline, CDR1 is SGHNT and CDR2 is YYREEE (reference sequence). The CDR3 region has the DNA TGTGCCAGCAGCTACGGACCCGGGAGCGATCAGCCCCAGCATTTT. This translates into CASSYGPGSDQPQHF. Filled out from reference TRBV5-4 and TRBJ1-5, the complete variable domain reads ETGVTQSPTHLIKTRGQQVTLRCSSQSGHNTVSWYQQALGQGPQFIFQYYREEENGRGNFPPRFSGLQFPNYSSELNVNALELDDSALYLCASSYGPGSDQPQHFGDGTRLSIL.

The chain has TRBV28 and TRBJ2-3; D is possibly TRBD2 (7 bases). V shed 2 bases and J shed 7 bases, with 10 bases lying between them. Looked up from germline, CDR1 is MDHEN and CDR2 is SYDVKM. There are 13 residues in the CDR3. CDR3 bases: TGTGCCAGCAGTTTAAGGGGGGGGAATACGCAGTATTTT. Protein: CASSLRGGNTQYF.

In its sample, this clone was seen once. This chain uses TRBV5-5 with TRBJ2-1, with D tentatively TRBD1 or TRBD2 (5 bases each). The CDR3 runs 16 residues. Germline loops: CDR1 SGHKS, CDR2 YYEKEE (reference sequence). Trimming took 0 bases from V and 5 from J, leaving 15 bases between them. This CDR3 reads CASSLDGGWAHNEQFF. DNA for the CDR3: TGTGCCAGCAGCTTGGATGGGGGATGGGCCCACAATGAGCAGTTCTTC.

The chain joins TRBV6-5 to TRBJ1-5; D is unresolved. The CDR3 loop spans 15 amino acids. Germline CDR1 and CDR2: MNHEY and SVGAGI. The V end was cut by 6 bases, the J end by 1 base, with 13 bases between. CDR3 protein: CASRLGLWSNQPQHF. CDR3 DNA sequence: TGTGCCAGCAGGTTAGGTCTTTGGAGCAATCAGCCCCAGCATTTT.

The rearrangement uses TRBV2 and TRBJ1-1; D perhaps matches TRBD1 (5 bases). CDR3 size: 13 residues. V was cut by 5 bases and J by 9 bases, with 16 bases left in between. Germline V CDR1 and CDR2: SNHLY, FYNNEI. CDR3 nucleotides: TGTGCCAGCAGTAACCCGGGGGACGGACAAGCTTTCTTT. Amino acid sequence: CASSNPGDGQAFF.

The chain links TRBV27 to TRBJ1-1, with D uncertain. The V and J ends lost 6 bases and 1 base respectively, with 15 bases between them. Germline CDR1 and CDR2: MNHEY and SMNVEV (reference sequence). This CDR3 spans 15 amino acids. CDR3 residues: CASSLGGLGNTEAFF. The CDR3 coding sequence is TGTGCCAGCAGCCTCGGAGGGCTGGGGAACACTGAAGCTTTCTTT.

Details on this clone: The conserved final phenylalanine or tryptophan is absent from the CDR3, which likely points to a read error. The limits of the CDR3 on the DNA are not certain, so only TCRdb's listed CDR3 is given. The chain is built from TRBV12-3 or TRBV12-4 and TRBJ2-7; the tabulated D call, TRBD1, remains unverified against the DNA. Inclusive of both ends, the CDR3 amounts to 12 amino acids. This CDR3 reads CASSRQTGTVRL.

The genes are TRBV9 and TRBJ2-5; 8 bases align to TRBD1. V shed 2 bases, J shed 5 bases, and the junction held 8 bases outside the gene matches. The germline V gene encodes CDR1 SGDLS and CDR2 YYNGEE. This CDR3 has 15 residues. In DNA, the CDR3 is TGTGCCAGCAGCGTGCAACAGGGGGATTGGGAGACCCAGTACTTC. This translates into CASSVQQGDWETQYF. Using reference TRBV9 and TRBJ2-5 for the parts outside the CDR3, the full variable domain is DSGVTQTPKHLITATGQRVTLRCSPRSGDLSVYWYQQSLDQGLQFLIQYYNGEERAKGNILERFSAQQFPDLHSELNLSSLELGDSALYFCASSVQQGDWETQYFGPGTRLLVL.

This clone occurred once. The CDR3 DNA reads as TGTGCCAGCTGGGAGGGAGAAGATACGCAGTATTTT. It encodes CASWEGEDTQYF. The rearrangement uses TRBV2 and TRBJ2-3; 7 bases are shared with TRBD2. CDR1 is SNHLY, CDR2 FYNNEI, per germline. CDR3 length: 12 residues. Trimming cost V 8 bases and J 5 bases; bases outside gene matches: 4.

The chain carries TRBV6-5 and TRBJ2-5, with 8 positions matching TRBD1. The CDR3 is 14 amino acids. V shed 11 bases, J shed 2 bases, and the junction held 10 bases outside the gene matches. Germline CDR1 reads MNHEY; CDR2 reads SVGAGI. CDR3: CALRRDRSQETQYF. The CDR3 DNA sequence: TGTGCCCTACGGCGGGACAGGAGTCAAGAGACCCAGTACTTC.

The rearrangement joins TRBV6-5 to TRBJ2-3; 9 bases match TRBD2. The CDR3 totals 12 residues. Germline-derived CDR1 and CDR2 are MNHEY and SVGAGI. Losses at the gene ends were 6 bases for V and 9 bases for J; bases not matched to a gene: 4. CDR3 sequence (DNA): TGTGCCAGCAGAGGTAGCGGGAGCACGCAGTATTTT. It codes for CASRGSGSTQYF.

V gene TRBV18 combines with J gene TRBJ1-1; 7 nucleotides agree with TRBD1. Germline V gene data show CDR1 as KGHSH and CDR2 as LQKENI. The CDR3 length is 14 residues. Trimming cost V 6 bases and J 10 bases; bases outside gene matches: 14. The CDR3 loop is CASSLDREGTRAFF. CDR3 nucleotides: TGTGCCAGCTCTCTTGACAGGGAAGGGACCCGAGCTTTCTTT.